This T cell receptor (beta chain) was recorded in a study of T cells in Graves' hyperthyroidism and ophthalmopathy. This clonotype was seen at least ten times. Thyroid ultrasound and orbital computed tomography, with clinical symptoms and serum thyroxine and TRAb, informed diagnoses. Fresh peripheral blood, less than 11 ml of it, supplied the PBMCs. Amplification yielded TCR beta CDR3 regions, with RNA transcripts as the source. A set of HTBI primers served as the primers for a first-round RT-PCR of the TCR CDR3. TCRdb reprocessed the multiplex PCR reads via MiXCR and lists one record per CDR3 protein. The repertoire includes roughly 570,000 distinct CDR3 sequences, 15% to 19% of them detected once, and under 8% sits in the top ten. The specimen was blood. The sequence was obtained from a woman aged 25-40 years with Graves' hyperthyroidism.

The CDR3 coding sequence is TGTGCCAGCGTATCCACCGGAGCCCAGCATTTT. This encodes CASVSTGAQHF. The chain couples TRBV28 to TRBJ1-5; D is undetermined. V lost 8 bases, J lost 11 bases, and 13 bases lay in between. The CDR3 is made up of 11 amino acids. Per the germline V gene, CDR1 is MDHEN and CDR2 is SYDVKM.